Presented here are 16 T cell receptor beta chains from one specimen sequenced in a study of cytomegalovirus exposure and HLA in healthy donors. Measured with immunoSEQ multiplex PCR; TCRdb has only the in-frame clones, and not every one. The repertoire includes 150,000 to 180,000 clones, 70% to 90% of them detected once, and 2.1% sits in the top ten. The sample was PBMCs. The receptors were gathered from a human donor in good health.

This chain links TRBV10-3 with TRBJ1-2, with D possibly matching TRBD1 (5 bases). V lost 4 bases and J lost 2, with 14 bases in between. Germline CDR1 and CDR2: ENHRY and SYGVKD. This CDR3 comprises 15 residues. The CDR3, as DNA: TGTGCCATCAGTGCCTCAGGGAAACTGAACTATGGCTACACCTTC. It is translated as CAISASGKLNYGYTF.

The chain carries TRBV11-2 and TRBJ1-3; 7 nucleotides match TRBD1. This CDR3 spans 16 amino acids. The ends lost 5 bases at V and 0 bases at J; junction bases unmatched: 7. Germline CDR1 reads SGHAT; CDR2 reads FQNNGV. CDR3 amino acids: CASSLTGISSGNTIYF. The CDR3 region has the DNA TGTGCCAGCAGCCTGACAGGGATTAGCTCTGGAAACACCATATATTTT.

This chain joins TRBV19 and TRBJ2-7, with 9 bases that match TRBD1. The ends lost 7 bases at V and 3 bases at J; junction bases unmatched: 16. The CDR3 consists of 17 residues. Germline assignment: CDR1 LNHDA and CDR2 SQIVND (reference sequence). CDR3 DNA sequence: TGTGCCAGTACAGGCCCCCGCTCCGGGACAGGGTTCTACGAGCAGTACTTC. Translated: CASTGPRSGTGFYEQYF.

The table lists this clone with a count of one. V and J are TRBV15 and TRBJ1-4, with TRBD1 identical over 10 bases. The CDR3 is 18 residues long. Germline trimming cut 4 bases from V and 0 bases from J; bases unmatched to any gene: 8. Germline-derived CDR1 and CDR2 are LNHNV and YYDKDF (reference sequence). The CDR3 nucleotides read TGTGCCACCAGCAAACCGGGACAGGGGCCGACAACTAATGAAAAACTGTTTTTT. Protein: CATSKPGQGPTTNEKLFF.

The chain is built from TRBV18 and TRBJ2-7; a weak D match, TRBD1 (6 bases). This CDR3 has 13 amino acids. CDR1 and CDR2 (germline): KGHSH, LQKENI. The ends were cut back, 6 bases at V and 6 bases at J, with 15 bases in the middle. DNA of the CDR3: TGTGCCAGCTCCCCGACGGACAGCTCCGAGCAGTACTTC. Protein sequence: CASSPTDSSEQYF.

This chain links TRBV30 with TRBJ2-5; unclear D gene. CDR1 GTSNPN and CDR2 SVGIG come from the germline V gene (reference sequence). The CDR3 sequence is 12 residues long. Trimming removed 1 base at V and 5 bases at J, with 8 bases between. CDR3 sequence (DNA): TGTGCCTGGAGTGAGCAAGATGAGACCCAGTACTTC. This codes for CAWSEQDETQYF.

The chain joins TRBV9 to TRBJ1-1; 9 bases fit TRBD1. This CDR3 contains 14 residues. In germline, CDR1 is SGDLS, CDR2 YYNGEE. Trimming at V came to 5 bases and at J to 7 bases, leaving 9 bases not matched to a gene. The CDR3 sequence: CASSSPDRGREAFF. CDR3 coding DNA: TGTGCCAGCAGTTCGCCGGACAGGGGACGTGAAGCTTTCTTT.

The V gene is TRBV28, the J gene TRBJ1-1; D is ambiguous. Germline V gives CDR1 MDHEN, CDR2 SYDVKM. The CDR3 has 12 amino acids. Trimming left V 3 bases short and J 6 bases short, with 8 bases between. For the CDR3, the DNA is TGTGCCAGCAGTTTGAGAGAATCTGAAGCTTTCTTT. It encodes CASSLRESEAFF.

The chain employs TRBV10-1 and TRBJ2-7, with D uncertain. Germline lookup yields CDR1 WNHNN and CDR2 SYGVQD (reference sequence). V lost 0 bases, J lost 3 bases, and 6 bases lay in between. The CDR3 runs 13 residues. The CDR3 region has the DNA TGCGCCAGCAGTGAGTCGAACAGCTACGAGCAGTACTTC. Translation gives CASSESNSYEQYF.

The gene calls are TRBV7-3 and TRBJ2-2; 11 bases are shared with TRBD2. The V and J ends lost 5 bases and 1 base, in that order; junction bases with no gene match: 3. Germline CDR1 and CDR2: SGHTA and FQGTGA. The CDR3 is 16 amino acids. CDR3 in amino acids: CASSLGTSGNTGELFF. CDR3 nucleotide sequence: TGTGCCAGCAGCCTTGGGACTAGCGGGAACACCGGGGAGCTGTTTTTT.

The rearrangement uses TRBV10-1 and TRBJ2-1; 13 bases are shared with TRBD2. There are 15 residues in the CDR3. Germline V gives CDR1 WNHNN, CDR2 SYGVQD (reference sequence). J was trimmed by 8 bases and V by 5 bases; bases with no gene match: 6. CDR3 region: CASSILAGGPHEQFF. The CDR3 DNA reads TGCGCCAGCAGTATACTAGCGGGAGGGCCCCATGAGCAGTTCTTC.

This rearrangement joins TRBV19 to TRBJ1-6; no firm D call. The CDR3 has 15 residues. Germline V gene data show CDR1 as LNHDA and CDR2 as SQIVND (reference sequence). V shed 3 bases and J shed 0 bases, with 6 bases lying between them. DNA for the CDR3: TGTGCCAGTAGTATTAGAAGCTCCTATAATTCACCCCTCCACTTT. It specifies CASSIRSSYNSPLHF. The full variable domain, in which reference TRBV19 and TRBJ1-6 provide the parts outside the CDR3, is DGGITQSPKYLFRKEGQNVTLSCEQNLNHDAMYWYRQDPGQGLRLIYYSQIVNDFQKGDIAEGYSVSREKKESFPLTVTSAQKNPTAFYLCASSIRSSYNSPLHFGNGTRLTVT.

This rearrangement joins TRBV29-1 to TRBJ1-1; D gene uncertain. The CDR3 runs 13 residues. With 3 bases removed from V and 3 bases from J, the gap between germline ends came to 11 bases. Germline V gene data show CDR1 as SQVTM and CDR2 as ANQGSEA. CDR3 amino acids: CSVERVIDTEAFF. The CDR3 DNA reads as TGCAGCGTTGAGAGGGTTATCGACACTGAAGCTTTCTTT.

The chain employs TRBV5-8 and TRBJ2-1, with TRBD2 matching 8 bases. In germline, CDR1 is SGHTS, CDR2 YDEGEE. The V gene end was trimmed by 6 bases and the J gene end by 5 bases; junction bases not matched to a gene: 7. The CDR3 loop spans 14 amino acids. In nucleotides, the CDR3 is TGTGCCAGCACCTTAGGGCGGGGGGACAATGAGCAGTTCTTC. Residues: CASTLGRGDNEQFF.

The chain is built from TRBV4-3 and TRBJ2-7, with 10 nucleotides matching TRBD2. Trimming at V came to 4 bases and at J to 2 bases, leaving 8 bases not matched to a gene. The CDR3 runs to 16 residues. Germline assignment: CDR1 LGHNA and CDR2 YSLEER. The CDR3: CASSPVAGGTPYEQYF. The CDR3 bases are TGCGCCAGCAGCCCAGTAGCGGGGGGAACCCCCTACGAGCAGTACTTC.

The rearrangement uses TRBV4-3 and TRBJ2-2, with 9 positions matching TRBD1. V gave up 6 bases and J gave up 7 bases; unmatched junction bases: 12. CDR3 length: 16 residues. Per germline, CDR1 LGHNA and CDR2 YSLEER. This CDR3 reads CASSLLQQGAGGELFF. The CDR3 region has the DNA TGCGCCAGCAGTCTACTACAACAGGGGGCAGGCGGGGAGCTGTTTTTT.